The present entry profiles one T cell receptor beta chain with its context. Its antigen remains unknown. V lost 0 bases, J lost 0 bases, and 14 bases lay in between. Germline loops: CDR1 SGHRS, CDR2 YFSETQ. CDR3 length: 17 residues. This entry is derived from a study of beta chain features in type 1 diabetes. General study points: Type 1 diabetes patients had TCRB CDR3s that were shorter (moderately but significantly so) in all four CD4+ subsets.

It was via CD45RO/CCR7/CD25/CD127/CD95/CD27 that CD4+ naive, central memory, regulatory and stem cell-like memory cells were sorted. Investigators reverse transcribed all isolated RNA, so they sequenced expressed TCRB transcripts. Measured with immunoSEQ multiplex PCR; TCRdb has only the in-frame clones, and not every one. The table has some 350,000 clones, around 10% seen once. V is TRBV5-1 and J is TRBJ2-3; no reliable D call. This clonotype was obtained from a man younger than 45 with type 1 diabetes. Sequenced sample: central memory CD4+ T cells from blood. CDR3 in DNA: TGCGCCAGCAGCTTGGTTTCAGGCCTGCCTAGCACAGATACGCAGTATTTT. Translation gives CASSLVSGLPSTDTQYF.